The following is a T cell receptor (beta chain) sequence with its context. The antigen is not known. TCRdb re-called the 5' RACE reads through MiXCR, storing one row per CDR3 protein. The table lists around 770,000 distinct CDR3 sequences, approximately 12% of them singletons. Germline CDR1 is SGDLS and CDR2 is YYNGEE. The V gene lost 5 bases and the J gene lost 9 bases, with 18 bases spanning the gap. The CDR3 is made up of 14 amino acids. This sample is drawn from a study of CD8 T cells in ankylosing spondylitis. Whole-study results and caveats: What appeared characteristic of ankylosing spondylitis blood was a TCR beta motif of about eight highly homologous variants.

The receptor's source is a male donor with ankylosing spondylitis. The sequenced material came from blood, either unsorted or a sorted T cell fraction (not recorded which). This chain joins TRBV9 and TRBJ2-1; D is perhaps TRBD1 (5 bases). CDR3: CASRSFPIRGEQFF. As DNA, the CDR3 is TGTGCCAGCAGGTCTTTCCCGATTAGGGGTGAGCAGTTCTTC.